Presented here are 17 T cell receptor beta chains from one specimen sequenced in a study of blood T cell repertoires in COVID-19 (TCRdb year 2020). Library preparation employed the immunoSEQ multiplex PCR assay. TCRdb's version of the immuneACCESS table is confined to in-frame rearrangements and falls short of the full clone set. An unresolved V gene accounts for under half of the shortfall where checked; the remainder is of unknown origin. The sample includes 330,000 or so clones, with about 90% observed a single time. Roughly 3% of the sample lies in the top ten. Input material: PBMCs or T cells enriched from blood (not recorded which). These receptors all come from a woman in her 30s who had recovered from COVID-19.

The chain uses TRBV28 and TRBJ1-4, with D possibly being TRBD1 (5 bases). Germline lookup yields CDR1 MDHEN and CDR2 SYDVKM. The CDR3 runs to 15 residues. V was clipped by 1 base and J by 5 bases, with 11 bases between them. Written as DNA, the CDR3 is TGTGCCAGCAGTTTATCCGGGGGTGGAAATGAAAAACTGTTTTTT. Amino acids: CASSLSGGGNEKLFF. Based on the CDR3 plus reference TRBV28 and TRBJ1-4, the full variable domain is DVKVTQSSRYLVKRTGEKVFLECVQDMDHENMFWYRQDPGLGLRLIYFSYDVKMKEKGDIPEGYSVSREKKERFSLILESASTNQTSMYLCASSLSGGGNEKLFFGSGTQLSVL.

The rearrangement links TRBV2 to TRBJ2-2; 8 bases line up with TRBD1. V gave up 6 bases and J gave up 0 bases; unmatched junction bases: 3. The CDR3 covers 15 residues. Per the germline V gene, CDR1 is SNHLY and CDR2 is FYNNEI. The CDR3 DNA reads TGTGCCAGCAGGTCGGACAGGGCGAACACCGGGGAGCTGTTTTTT. Translation: CASRSDRANTGELFF.

The chain has TRBV12-3 or TRBV12-4 and TRBJ1-2, with 8 bases identical to TRBD1. This CDR3 has 12 amino acids. With V trimmed by 6 bases and J by 9 bases, 6 bases remained unmatched. CDR3 residues: CASRDRAFSYTF. As DNA, the CDR3 is TGTGCCAGCAGGGACAGGGCCTTTAGCTACACCTTC.

In DNA, the CDR3 is TGTGCCAGCAGGATATCCGGGGGGCCCGGAAACACCATATATTTT. It yields the protein CASRISGGPGNTIYF. The rearrangement uses TRBV5-6 and TRBJ1-3; possibly TRBD1 for D (6 bases). The CDR3 is 15 amino acids. The ends were cut back, 5 bases at V and 4 bases at J, with 16 bases in the middle. CDR1 and CDR2 (germline): SGHDT, YYEEEE.

This chain connects TRBV10-3 to TRBJ2-7, with TRBD2 matching 9 bases. V shed 4 bases and J 13 bases; nucleotides not matched to a gene: 17. The CDR3 runs 15 residues. CDR1 and CDR2 from the germline V gene are ENHRY and SYGVKD. The CDR3 DNA reads TGTGCCATCAGTGCAAAAAGTACTAGCGGGCTTCGAGGATACTTC. As protein: CAISAKSTSGLRGYF.

The CDR3 spells CASSVQGQGLQETQYF. Written as DNA, the CDR3 is TGTGCCAGCAGCGTCCAGGGACAGGGCCTCCAAGAGACCCAGTACTTC. The genes are TRBV9 and TRBJ2-5; 9 nucleotides match TRBD1. The CDR3 has 16 residues. J gave up 1 base and V 2 bases, and 6 bases lay outside the gene matches. Germline values: CDR1 SGDLS, CDR2 YYNGEE.

This chain links TRBV6-5 with TRBJ1-1; D call uncertain. Germline V gene sequence: CDR1 MNHEY, CDR2 SVGAGI. CDR3 size: 16 residues. Trimming removed 2 bases from V and 1 base from J, with 14 bases in between. The CDR3 bases are TGTGCCAGCAGTTACGATTTGGCCCGTTCGAACACTGAAGCTTTCTTT. Translated: CASSYDLARSNTEAFF.

The V gene is TRBV7-9, the J gene TRBJ2-1, with D perhaps TRBD1 (6 bases). The CDR3 is made up of 13 amino acids. Trimming removed 1 base from V and 12 bases from J, with 13 bases in between. Germline CDR1 is SEHNR and CDR2 is FQNEAQ (reference sequence). CDR3 loop: CASSLDTDSGQFF. In nucleotides, the CDR3 is TGTGCCAGCAGCTTAGATACGGACAGTGGGCAGTTCTTC.

The chain combines TRBV3-1 (or the pseudogene TRBV3-2) with TRBJ2-1; TRBD2 matches at 10 bases. The trim removed 2 bases at V and 8 bases at J, leaving 6 bases unmatched. The germline V gene has CDR1 LGHDT and CDR2 YNNKEL (reference sequence). This CDR3 is built from 15 residues. CDR3: CASSQLGTSVDEQFF. The CDR3 DNA sequence: TGTGCCAGCAGCCAACTAGGGACTAGCGTCGATGAGCAGTTCTTC.

The gene calls are TRBV27 and TRBJ2-7; 12 positions agree with TRBD1. CDR3 length: 15 amino acids. The V segment lost 6 bases and the J segment 2 bases; nucleotides outside the gene matches: 5. Germline CDR1 MNHEY, CDR2 SMNVEV (reference sequence). The CDR3 sequence: CASRTGTGGTYEQYF. In nucleotides, the CDR3 is TGTGCCAGCAGGACCGGGACAGGGGGCACCTACGAGCAGTACTTC.

The chain couples TRBV9 to TRBJ2-5, with 9 positions matching TRBD1. The germline V gene has CDR1 SGDLS and CDR2 YYNGEE. V gave up 0 bases and J gave up 9 bases; unmatched junction bases: 12. The CDR3 runs 16 residues. The CDR3 DNA reads as TGTGCCAGCAGCGTAGGGGAAGGTGACAGGGGGTTTTCCCAGTACTTC. As protein: CASSVGEGDRGFSQYF.

This chain links TRBV10-3 with TRBJ2-5; D not resolved. Trimming shortened V by 1 base and J by 5 bases, and 23 bases separated the two germline ends. The CDR3 loop spans 18 amino acids. Germline lookup yields CDR1 ENHRY and CDR2 SYGVKD. CDR3 loop: CAISEYPAAVGPSETQYF. The CDR3 DNA reads as TGTGCCATCAGTGAGTACCCCGCCGCGGTTGGTCCCTCGGAGACCCAGTACTTC.

The rearrangement links TRBV5-1 to TRBJ2-4, with TRBD2 as a possible D gene (6 bases). The CDR3 consists of 14 residues. The germline V and J ends were trimmed by 3 bases and 0 bases, with 7 bases remaining between them. Per the germline V gene, CDR1 is SGHRS and CDR2 is YFSETQ. The CDR3 loop is CASSSGLAKNIQYF. CDR3 coding DNA: TGCGCCAGCAGCTCGGGACTAGCCAAAAACATTCAGTACTTC.

V is TRBV18 and J is TRBJ1-4; D is possibly TRBD1 (6 bases). Between the trimmed V and J ends, which lost 3 bases and 4 bases, there was a span of 12 bases. This CDR3 is 15 amino acids long. Germline CDR1 is KGHSH and CDR2 is LQKENI. The CDR3 sequence is CASSPGTGINEKLFF. The CDR3 region has the DNA TGTGCCAGCTCACCGGGCACAGGGATTAATGAAAAACTGTTTTTT.

V usage is TRBV5-1 and J usage is TRBJ2-1; D remains ambiguous. V shed 4 bases and J shed 2 bases, with 7 bases lying between them. The CDR3 has 13 residues. From germline, CDR1 is SGHRS and CDR2 YFSETQ. The CDR3 spells CASSTEPYNEQFF. The CDR3 DNA follows: TGCGCCAGCAGCACGGAGCCCTACAATGAGCAGTTCTTC.

The chain joins TRBV7-2 to TRBJ1-2, with D uncertain. Trimming left V 4 bases short and J 7 bases short, with 19 bases between. Looked up from germline, CDR1 is SGHTA and CDR2 is FQGNSA. This CDR3 has 15 residues. In DNA form, the CDR3 reads TGTGCCAGCAGCTCCCCTTCGAGACCGGAGGCTGGCTACACCTTC. Translated: CASSSPSRPEAGYTF.

The chain recombines TRBV9 with TRBJ2-5; TRBD2 might be the D (6 bases). CDR1 and CDR2 (germline): SGDLS, YYNGEE. The CDR3 contains 16 residues. Trimming removed 0 bases from V and 5 bases from J, with 17 bases in between. CDR3 protein: CASSVAGDLGGETQYF. CDR3 coding DNA: TGTGCCAGCAGCGTAGCTGGGGACCTTGGAGGGGAGACCCAGTACTTC.